These 26 T cell receptor beta chains came from one sample sequenced in a study of T cell changes during pregnancy in multiple sclerosis. Clones were sequenced by immunoSEQ multiplex PCR, and TCRdb holds only the in-frame ones, with some missing. The repertoire has roughly 27,000 clones, approximately 90% of them found once; the top ten carry around 0.67%. Sequenced material: CD4+ T cells from peripheral blood mononuclear cells, taken in the first trimester of pregnancy. These receptors came from a female donor with multiple sclerosis, enrolled in a pregnancy study.

The J gene is TRBJ2-5, the V gene TRBV27, with a tentative D call TRBD2 (6 bases). The CDR3 has 16 amino acids. The germline gives CDR1 MNHEY, CDR2 SMNVEV (reference sequence). Between the trimmed V and J ends, which lost 8 bases and 2 bases, there was a span of 21 bases. The CDR3 sequence is CASLPFGGIGQETQYF. CDR3 sequence (DNA): TGTGCCAGCCTACCTTTTGGAGGGATAGGTCAAGAGACCCAGTACTTC.

The V call is TRBV2, the J call TRBJ2-5, with TRBD2 matching over 10 bases. V was clipped by 6 bases and J by 4 bases; unmatched bases: 5. Germline CDR1 is SNHLY and CDR2 is FYNNEI. The CDR3 consists of 14 residues. CDR3 protein: CASSSGGAGETQYF. Here the CDR3 DNA reads TGTGCCAGCAGCAGCGGGGGGGCGGGAGAGACCCAGTACTTC.

The CDR3 loop is CASSSAGEAKNIQYF. In DNA, the CDR3 is TGTGCCAGCAGCTCGGCGGGGGAGGCCAAAAACATTCAGTACTTC. V and J are TRBV7-3 and TRBJ2-4, with 7 positions matching TRBD2. The V gene's germline CDR1 is SGHTA and CDR2 FQGTGA. The CDR3 contains 15 residues. V was pared by 4 bases and J by 1 base, with 4 bases of the junction left unmatched.

This clone came up a few times. V and J are TRBV28 and TRBJ1-1; 8 bases agree with TRBD1. Per the germline V gene, CDR1 is MDHEN and CDR2 is SYDVKM. The CDR3 consists of 13 residues. V gave up 6 bases and J gave up 8 bases; unmatched junction bases: 8. The CDR3 sequence: CASRDYGDREAFF. CDR3 coding DNA: TGTGCCAGCAGAGACTACGGGGACAGGGAAGCTTTCTTT.

This chain uses TRBV19 with TRBJ1-6, with 7 bases that match TRBD1. J gave up 7 bases and V 5 bases, and 8 bases lay outside the gene matches. CDR1 and CDR2 from the germline V gene are LNHDA and SQIVND (reference sequence). The CDR3 has 15 amino acids. This CDR3 reads CASSAPGQINSPLHF. CDR3 DNA sequence: TGTGCCAGTAGTGCTCCGGGACAGATAAATTCACCCCTCCACTTT.

The CDR3: CASSLSHTGPNANYGYTF. CDR3 DNA sequence: TGTGCCAGCAGTTTATCCCATACAGGACCTAACGCTAACTATGGCTACACCTTC. The chain combines TRBV28 with TRBJ1-2, with TRBD1 as a possible D gene (5 bases). The germline gives CDR1 MDHEN, CDR2 SYDVKM. This CDR3 contains 18 residues. Trimming took off 1 base at V and 0 bases at J, with 18 bases between the two ends.

This clone was detected a few times. The rearrangement joins TRBV11-1 to TRBJ2-1; 8 nucleotides match TRBD1. Germline assignment: CDR1 SGHAT and CDR2 FQDESV (reference sequence). This CDR3 is built from 12 residues. The junction had 2 bases not matched to a gene; V was cut back by 4 bases and J by 9 bases. In nucleotides, the CDR3 is TGTGCCAGCAGCTCGGACAGGGCTGAGCAGTTCTTC. It specifies CASSSDRAEQFF.

The chain links TRBV4-3 to TRBJ2-6; 9 bases fit TRBD1. CDR1 and CDR2 from the germline V gene are LGHNA and YSLEER. Trimming removed 4 bases from V and 3 bases from J; junction bases left unmatched: 13. This CDR3 contains 19 residues. CDR3 in DNA: TGCGCCAGCAGCCGAAGCCAAGGGACAGGGAGGAGTGGGGCCAACGTCCTGACTTTC. This gives the protein CASSRSQGTGRSGANVLTF.

CDR3 DNA sequence: TGTGCCCGGGGGGGGGCCAACACCGGGGAGCTGTTTTTT. It encodes CARGGANTGELFF. The rearrangement joins TRBV30 to TRBJ2-2; 8 bases agree with TRBD2. This CDR3 has 13 amino acids. Per the germline V gene, CDR1 is GTSNPN and CDR2 is SVGIG (reference sequence). With V trimmed by 8 bases and J by 2 bases, 4 bases remained unmatched.

V usage is TRBV5-6 and J usage is TRBJ1-1; D possibly corresponds to TRBD1 (5 bases). V dropped 0 bases and J dropped 4 bases, with 13 bases sitting between them. Looked up from germline, CDR1 is SGHDT and CDR2 is YYEEEE. This CDR3 has 15 residues. CDR3 sequence: CASSLEWGVGTEAFF. The CDR3 coding sequence is TGTGCCAGCAGCTTGGAGTGGGGGGTAGGCACTGAAGCTTTCTTT.

V and J are TRBV19 and TRBJ1-4, with TRBD1 identical over 10 bases. Unmatched junction bases numbered 7, after V lost 4 bases and J lost 5 bases. This CDR3 is built from 16 residues. Germline V gene data show CDR1 as LNHDA and CDR2 as SQIVND (reference sequence). CDR3 nucleotides: TGTGCCAGTAGTACGGAGAGGGGACAGGGGAATGAAAAACTGTTTTTT. Translated: CASSTERGQGNEKLFF.

On this clone: At one boundary the junction diverges from the germline segment, which might be a read error. CDR3 nucleotide sequence: TGTGCCAGCAGCCCCCAGACTAGCGGGGGGTCCGCCGATTTC. Encoded protein: CASSPQTSGGSADF. The V call is TRBV13, the J call TRBJ2-7; TRBD2 matches 13 bases. In germline, CDR1 is PRHDT, CDR2 FYEKMQ (reference sequence). CDR3 length equals 14 residues.

The chain combines TRBV7-3 with TRBJ2-5; 9 bases are shared with TRBD1. Germline-derived CDR1 and CDR2 are SGHTA and FQGTGA. Unmatched junction bases numbered 6, after V lost 5 bases and J lost 2 bases. The CDR3 consists of 15 residues. CDR3 region: CASSLGTGPQETQYF. In DNA, the CDR3 is TGTGCCAGCAGCCTGGGGACAGGGCCGCAAGAGACCCAGTACTTC.

V gene TRBV10-3 combines with J gene TRBJ2-5, with 9 bases matching TRBD2. The germline V gene has CDR1 ENHRY and CDR2 SYGVKD. The trim removed 4 bases at V and 2 bases at J, leaving 11 bases unmatched. The CDR3 has 17 amino acids. The CDR3 nucleotides are TGTGCCATCAGTGGTGCACGTTCTAGCGGGGTACAAGAGACCCAGTACTTC. It encodes CAISGARSSGVQETQYF.

This chain links TRBV30 with TRBJ1-2; possible D gene TRBD1, 5 bases. Germline loops: CDR1 GTSNPN, CDR2 SVGIG (reference sequence). Trimming pared 2 bases from V and 5 bases from J, leaving 15 bases between. The CDR3 totals 14 residues. DNA of the CDR3: TGTGCCTGGAGTCGGGCAGGGTTTGGGTATGGCTACACCTTC. Its translation is CAWSRAGFGYGYTF.

The chain recombines TRBV10-1 with TRBJ2-7, with D possibly matching TRBD2 (6 bases). CDR3 length: 16 residues. Germline loops: CDR1 WNHNN, CDR2 SYGVQD (reference sequence). V lost 2 bases to trimming and J lost 2 bases, with 16 bases between them. The CDR3 loop is CASSEVWGDGAYEQYF. CDR3 sequence (DNA): TGCGCCAGCAGTGAGGTTTGGGGGGACGGGGCCTACGAGCAGTACTTC.

The chain uses TRBV6-6 and TRBJ2-7; no reliable D call. The V gene's germline CDR1 is MNHNY and CDR2 SVGAGI (reference sequence). Trimming took off 2 bases at V and 7 bases at J, with 9 bases between the two ends. This CDR3 comprises 12 residues. The CDR3 DNA reads as TGTGCCAGCAGTTACCTCTCCGTGGAGCAGTACTTC. Its translation is CASSYLSVEQYF.

This sequence joins TRBV6-1 and TRBJ2-7; TRBD2 aligns across 9 bases. The germline gives CDR1 MNHNS, CDR2 SASEGT. After removal of 7 bases from V and 2 bases from J, the junction contained 3 bases not matched to a gene. The CDR3 runs 13 residues. Here the CDR3 DNA reads TGTGCCAGCAATCGACTAGCGGCCTACGAGCAGTACTTC. Translating it yields CASNRLAAYEQYF.

For this clone: This same CDR3 is encoded by further DNA sequences in the sample. The V and J genes are TRBV4-1 and TRBJ2-5; possible D gene TRBD2, 6 bases. Germline lookup yields CDR1 MGHRA and CDR2 YSYEKL. The length of the CDR3 is 17 residues. V was pared by 1 base and J by 1 base, with 16 bases between. CDR3 protein: CASSQGRVAGFQETQYF. The DNA of the CDR3 is TGCGCCAGCAGCCAAGGGAGGGTAGCAGGGTTCCAAGAGACCCAGTACTTC.

This rearrangement joins TRBV29-1 to TRBJ2-7, with a weak D call TRBD2 (6 bases). Germline lookup yields CDR1 SQVTM and CDR2 ANQGSEA. V was trimmed by 7 bases and J by 2 bases, leaving 15 bases between them. The CDR3 covers 13 residues. In DNA form, the CDR3 reads TGCAGCGGGGGAGGAGGCCGAGCCTACGAGCAGTACTTC. It yields the protein CSGGGGRAYEQYF.

The rearrangement joins TRBV5-6 to TRBJ1-6; 7 bases align to TRBD1. The CDR3 extends over 16 amino acids. Trimming at V came to 2 bases and at J to 8 bases, leaving 10 bases not matched to a gene. CDR1 is SGHDT and CDR2 is YYEEEE in the germline V gene. The CDR3 DNA follows: TGTGCCAGCAGCTTAGGGGCAGGGGGAGGCGATTCACCCCTCCACTTT. This codes for CASSLGAGGGDSPLHF.

This clone was observed once. This sequence joins TRBV7-2 and TRBJ1-4, with 8 positions matching TRBD1. In germline, CDR1 is SGHTA, CDR2 FQGNSA. CDR3 size: 15 residues. Trimming removed 2 bases from V and 7 bases from J; junction bases left unmatched: 6. The CDR3 region is CASSLRRQGAEKLFF. The CDR3, as DNA: TGTGCCAGCAGCTTAAGGCGGCAGGGGGCTGAAAAACTGTTTTTT.

The rearrangement uses TRBV30 and TRBJ1-3, with 7 bases identical to TRBD1. The CDR3 contains 16 residues. The ends lost 2 bases at V and 0 bases at J; junction bases unmatched: 7. Germline CDR1 GTSNPN, CDR2 SVGIG (reference sequence). CDR3 protein: CAWSRAGGYSGNTIYF. DNA of the CDR3: TGTGCCTGGAGTCGGGCAGGGGGGTACTCTGGAAACACCATATATTTT.

The V gene is TRBV12-5, the J gene TRBJ2-3; 8 positions match TRBD1. The V segment lost 2 bases and the J segment 3 bases; nucleotides outside the gene matches: 13. The CDR3 extends over 18 amino acids. Germline CDR1 LGHNT, CDR2 FRNRAP. The CDR3 nucleotides are TGTGCTAGTGGTTTGATAATTGACGGACAGGGTAGTACAGATACGCAGTATTTT. This encodes CASGLIIDGQGSTDTQYF.

This sequence joins TRBV5-1 and TRBJ1-1; D is perhaps TRBD1 (5 bases). V was cut by 2 bases and J by 5 bases, with 10 bases left in between. CDR3 size: 13 residues. CDR1 is SGHRS, CDR2 YFSETQ, per germline. CDR3: CASSFGGGTEAFF. CDR3 nucleotides: TGCGCCAGCAGCTTCGGGGGGGGGACTGAAGCTTTCTTT. The full variable domain, its missing parts supplied by reference TRBV5-1 and TRBJ1-1, is KAGVTQTPRYLIKTRGQQVTLSCSPISGHRSVSWYQQTPGQGLQFLFEYFSETQRNKGNFPGRFSGRQFSNSRSEMNVSTLELGDSALYLCASSFGGGTEAFFGQGTRLTVV.

Details on this clone: It is unclear where the CDR3 begins or ends on the DNA, so no DNA is shown, and the CDR3 is as TCRdb lists it. The chain combines TRBV5-5 with TRBJ1-3; the table assigns TRBD1, which was not confirmed against the DNA. The germline gives CDR1 SGHKS, CDR2 YYEKEE (reference sequence). The CDR3 totals 15 residues, both ends included. CDR3 region: CASSSSVQIGNTIYF.